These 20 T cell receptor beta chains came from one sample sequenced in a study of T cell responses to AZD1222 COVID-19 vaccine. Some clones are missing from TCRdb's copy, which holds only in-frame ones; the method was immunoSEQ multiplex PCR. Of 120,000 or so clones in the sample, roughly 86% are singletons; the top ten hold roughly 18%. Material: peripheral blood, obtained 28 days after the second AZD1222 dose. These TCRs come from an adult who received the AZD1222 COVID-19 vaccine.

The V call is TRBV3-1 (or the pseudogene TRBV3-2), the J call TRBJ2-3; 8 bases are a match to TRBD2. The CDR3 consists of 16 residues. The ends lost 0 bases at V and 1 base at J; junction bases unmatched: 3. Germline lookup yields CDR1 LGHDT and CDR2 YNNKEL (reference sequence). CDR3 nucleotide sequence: TGTGCCAGCAGCCAAGAGCGGGGGGCTGGCACAGATACGCAGTATTTT. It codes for CASSQERGAGTDTQYF.

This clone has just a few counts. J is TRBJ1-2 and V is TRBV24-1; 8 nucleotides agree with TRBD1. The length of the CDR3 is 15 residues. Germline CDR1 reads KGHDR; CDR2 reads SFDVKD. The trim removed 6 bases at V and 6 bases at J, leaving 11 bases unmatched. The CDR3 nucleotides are TGTGCCACCAGTTTTTCGGGACAGGTCTCCAATGGCTACACCTTC. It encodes CATSFSGQVSNGYTF.

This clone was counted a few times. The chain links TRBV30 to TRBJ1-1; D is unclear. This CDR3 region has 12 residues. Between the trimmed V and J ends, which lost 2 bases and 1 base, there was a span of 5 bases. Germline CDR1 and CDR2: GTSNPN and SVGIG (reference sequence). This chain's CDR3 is CAWSRWNTEAFF. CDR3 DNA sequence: TGTGCCTGGAGTAGGTGGAACACTGAAGCTTTCTTT.

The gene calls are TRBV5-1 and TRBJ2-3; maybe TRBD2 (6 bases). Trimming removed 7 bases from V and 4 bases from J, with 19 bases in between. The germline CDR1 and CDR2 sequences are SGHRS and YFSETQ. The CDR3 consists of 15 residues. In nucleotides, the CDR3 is TGCGCCAGCCGAAAGGGGCCCGGAGGGGCAGATACGCAGTATTTT. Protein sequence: CASRKGPGGADTQYF.

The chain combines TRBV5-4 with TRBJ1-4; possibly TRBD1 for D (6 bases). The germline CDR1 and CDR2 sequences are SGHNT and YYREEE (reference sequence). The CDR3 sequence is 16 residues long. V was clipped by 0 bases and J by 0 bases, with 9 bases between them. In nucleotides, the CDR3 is TGTGCCAGCAGCTTGGGGGGACAAGCAACTAATGAAAAACTGTTTTTT. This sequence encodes CASSLGGQATNEKLFF.

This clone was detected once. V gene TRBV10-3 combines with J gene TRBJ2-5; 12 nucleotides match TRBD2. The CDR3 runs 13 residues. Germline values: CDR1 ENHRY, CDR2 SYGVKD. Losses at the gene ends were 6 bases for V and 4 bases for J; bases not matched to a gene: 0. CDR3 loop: CAIRLAGGETQYF. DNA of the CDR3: TGTGCCATCAGACTAGCGGGAGGAGAGACCCAGTACTTC.

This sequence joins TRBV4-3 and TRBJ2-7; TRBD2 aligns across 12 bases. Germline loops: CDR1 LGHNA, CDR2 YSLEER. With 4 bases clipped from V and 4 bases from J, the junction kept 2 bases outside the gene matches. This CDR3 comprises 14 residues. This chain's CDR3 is CASSPSGGDYEQYF. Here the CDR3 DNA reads TGCGCCAGCAGCCCTAGCGGGGGGGATTACGAGCAGTACTTC.

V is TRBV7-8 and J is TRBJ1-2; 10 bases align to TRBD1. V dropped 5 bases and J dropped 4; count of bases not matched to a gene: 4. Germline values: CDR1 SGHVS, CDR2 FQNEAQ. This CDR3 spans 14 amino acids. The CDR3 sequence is CASSRGQGVYGYTF. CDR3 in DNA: TGTGCCAGCAGCCGAGGACAGGGGGTCTATGGCTACACCTTC.

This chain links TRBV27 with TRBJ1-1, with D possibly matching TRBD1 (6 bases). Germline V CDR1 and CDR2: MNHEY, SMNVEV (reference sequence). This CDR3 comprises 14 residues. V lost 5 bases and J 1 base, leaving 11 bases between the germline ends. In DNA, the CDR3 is TGTGCCAGCAGTCCGGGACATACGAACACTGAAGCTTTCTTT. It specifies CASSPGHTNTEAFF.

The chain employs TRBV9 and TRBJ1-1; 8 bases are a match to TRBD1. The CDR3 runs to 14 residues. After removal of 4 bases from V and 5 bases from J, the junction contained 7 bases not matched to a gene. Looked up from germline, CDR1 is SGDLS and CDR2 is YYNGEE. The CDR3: CASSRDDRGTEAFF. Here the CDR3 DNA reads TGTGCCAGCAGCCGCGATGACAGGGGAACTGAAGCTTTCTTT.

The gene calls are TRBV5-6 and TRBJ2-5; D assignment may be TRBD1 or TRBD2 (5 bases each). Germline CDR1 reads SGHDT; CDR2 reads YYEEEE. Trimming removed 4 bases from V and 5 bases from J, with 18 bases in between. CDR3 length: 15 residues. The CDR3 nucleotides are TGTGCCAGCAGCCAGGGTCCGGGGCTAAGGGAGACCCAGTACTTC. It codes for CASSQGPGLRETQYF.

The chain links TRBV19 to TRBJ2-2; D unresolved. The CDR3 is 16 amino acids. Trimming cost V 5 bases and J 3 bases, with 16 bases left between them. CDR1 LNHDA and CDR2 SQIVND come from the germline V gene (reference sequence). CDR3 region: CASSWEQNLYTGELFF. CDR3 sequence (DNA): TGTGCCAGTAGTTGGGAACAGAATCTCTACACCGGGGAGCTGTTTTTT. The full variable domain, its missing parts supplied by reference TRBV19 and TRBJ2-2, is DGGITQSPKYLFRKEGQNVTLSCEQNLNHDAMYWYRQDPGQGLRLIYYSQIVNDFQKGDIAEGYSVSREKKESFPLTVTSAQKNPTAFYLCASSWEQNLYTGELFFGEGSRLTVL.

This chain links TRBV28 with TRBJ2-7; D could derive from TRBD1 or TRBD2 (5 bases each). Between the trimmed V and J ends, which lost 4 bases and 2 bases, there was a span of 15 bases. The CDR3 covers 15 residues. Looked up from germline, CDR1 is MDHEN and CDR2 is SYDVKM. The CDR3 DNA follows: TGTGCCAGCAGTTCTCGGGGCAGCGCTACCTACGAGCAGTACTTC. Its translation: CASSSRGSATYEQYF.

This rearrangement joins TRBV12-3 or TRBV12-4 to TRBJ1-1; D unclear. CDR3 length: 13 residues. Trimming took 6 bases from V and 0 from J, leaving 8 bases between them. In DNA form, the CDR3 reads TGTGCCAGCAGCAAACAGCTGAACACTGAAGCTTTCTTT. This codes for CASSKQLNTEAFF.

The CDR3 protein is CASSPGQGNDGYGYTF. CDR3 sequence (DNA): TGTGCCAGCAGTCCGGGACAGGGTAATGACGGCTATGGCTACACCTTC. The rearrangement joins TRBV27 to TRBJ1-2; 9 bases fit TRBD1. V dropped 5 bases and J dropped 4; count of bases not matched to a gene: 11. The CDR3 is made up of 16 amino acids. Per the germline V gene, CDR1 is MNHEY and CDR2 is SMNVEV (reference sequence).

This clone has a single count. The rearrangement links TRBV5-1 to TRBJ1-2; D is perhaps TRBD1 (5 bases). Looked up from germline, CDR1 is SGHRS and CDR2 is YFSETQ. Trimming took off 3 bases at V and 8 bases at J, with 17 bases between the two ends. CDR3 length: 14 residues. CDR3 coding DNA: TGCGCCAGCAGCTGGGGTCCCGGGACGACCGGCTACACCTTC. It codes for CASSWGPGTTGYTF.

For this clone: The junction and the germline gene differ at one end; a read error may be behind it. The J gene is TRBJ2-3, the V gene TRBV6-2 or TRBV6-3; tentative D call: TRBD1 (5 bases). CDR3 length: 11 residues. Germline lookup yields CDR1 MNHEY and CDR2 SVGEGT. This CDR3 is CASSQGDTQCF. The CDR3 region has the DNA TGTGCCAGCAGCCAAGGGGATACGCAGTGTTTT.

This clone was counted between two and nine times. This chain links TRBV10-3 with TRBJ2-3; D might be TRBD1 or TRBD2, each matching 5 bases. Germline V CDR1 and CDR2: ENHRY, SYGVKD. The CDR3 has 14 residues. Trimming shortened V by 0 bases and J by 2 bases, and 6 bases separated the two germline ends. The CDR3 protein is CAISESGVTDTQYF. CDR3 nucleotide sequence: TGTGCCATCAGTGAGTCGGGGGTCACAGATACGCAGTATTTT.

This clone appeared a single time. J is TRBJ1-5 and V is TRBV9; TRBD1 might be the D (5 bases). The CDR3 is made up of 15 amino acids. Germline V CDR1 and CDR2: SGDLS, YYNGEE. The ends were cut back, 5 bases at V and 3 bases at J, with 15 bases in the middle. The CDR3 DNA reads TGTGCCAGCAGTCCCAAGTGGGGGGTCAATCAGCCCCAGCATTTT. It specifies CASSPKWGVNQPQHF.

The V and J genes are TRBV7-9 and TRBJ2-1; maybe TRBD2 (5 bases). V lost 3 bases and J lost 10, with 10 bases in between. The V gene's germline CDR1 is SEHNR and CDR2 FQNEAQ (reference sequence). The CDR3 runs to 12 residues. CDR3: CASSFGIAEQFF. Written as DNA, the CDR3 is TGTGCCAGCAGCTTCGGTATAGCGGAGCAGTTCTTC.